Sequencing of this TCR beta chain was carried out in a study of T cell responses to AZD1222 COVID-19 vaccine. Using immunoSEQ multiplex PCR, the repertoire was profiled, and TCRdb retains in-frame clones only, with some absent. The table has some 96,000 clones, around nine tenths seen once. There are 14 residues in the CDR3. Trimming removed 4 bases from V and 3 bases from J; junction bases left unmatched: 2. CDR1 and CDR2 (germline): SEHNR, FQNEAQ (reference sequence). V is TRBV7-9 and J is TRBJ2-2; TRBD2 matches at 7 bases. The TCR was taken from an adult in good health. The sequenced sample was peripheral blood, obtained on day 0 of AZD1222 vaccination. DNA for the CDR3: TGTGCCAGCAGCTCCGGACTAGACACCGGGGAGCTGTTTTTT. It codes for CASSSGLDTGELFF.